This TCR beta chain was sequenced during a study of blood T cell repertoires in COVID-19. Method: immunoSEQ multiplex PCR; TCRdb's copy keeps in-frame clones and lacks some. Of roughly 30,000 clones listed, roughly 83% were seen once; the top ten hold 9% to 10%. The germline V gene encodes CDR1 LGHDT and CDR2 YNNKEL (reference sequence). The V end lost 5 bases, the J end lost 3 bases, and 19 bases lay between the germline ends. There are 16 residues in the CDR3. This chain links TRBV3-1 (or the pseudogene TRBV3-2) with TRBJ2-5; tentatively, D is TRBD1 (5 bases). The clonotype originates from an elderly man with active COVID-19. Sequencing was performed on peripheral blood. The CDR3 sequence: CASSAPTTAREETQYF. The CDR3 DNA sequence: TGTGCCAGCAGCGCACCAACGACAGCTAGGGAAGAGACCCAGTACTTC.